These 4 T cell receptor beta chains came from one sample sequenced in a study of CD8+ T cells in alopecia areata. The sample's treatment: oral pan-JAK inhibitor, 5-10 mg twice daily. Extracted RNA was reverse transcribed into cDNA, the sequencing template. Clones were sequenced by immunoSEQ multiplex PCR, and TCRdb holds only the in-frame ones, with some missing. The sample yields more than 150,000 clones, approximately 51% seen once. The source was CD8+ T cells sorted from blood, collected between weeks 51 and 54, from a patient treated with tofacitinib. These receptors all come from a human donor with alopecia areata.

This clone showed up many times. The chain couples TRBV15 to TRBJ2-7, with D possibly called TRBD1 or TRBD2 (5 bases each). Germline values: CDR1 LNHNV, CDR2 YYDKDF (reference sequence). CDR3 length equals 16 residues. The V end was cut by 4 bases, the J end by 4 bases, with 20 bases between. The CDR3 reads CATSTSRDGRFYEQYF. The DNA for the CDR3 is TGTGCCACCAGCACTAGCCGGGACGGGCGCTTTTACGAGCAGTACTTC.

The chain uses TRBV2 and TRBJ1-1; D remains ambiguous. The germline V gene encodes CDR1 SNHLY and CDR2 FYNNEI. The V and J ends lost 2 bases and 7 bases respectively, with 11 bases between them. This CDR3 is built from 13 residues. CDR3 sequence: CASSEQRVYEAFF. The CDR3 bases are TGTGCCAGCAGTGAACAAAGGGTCTATGAAGCTTTCTTT.

The chain carries TRBV30 and TRBJ1-1; 8 bases align to TRBD1. CDR1 is GTSNPN, CDR2 SVGIG, per germline (reference sequence). This CDR3 has 12 residues. With V trimmed by 5 bases and J by 6 bases, 5 bases remained unmatched. CDR3 amino acids: CAWDRGLSEAFF. The CDR3 bases are TGTGCCTGGGACAGGGGTCTCTCTGAAGCTTTCTTT. Combining the CDR3 with reference TRBV30 and TRBJ1-1 gives the whole variable domain SQTIHQWPATLVQPVGSPLSLECTVEGTSNPNLYWYRQAAGRGLQLLFYSVGIGQISSEVPQNLSASRPQDRQFILSSKKLLLSDSGFYLCAWDRGLSEAFFGQGTRLTVV.

The V and J genes are TRBV5-1 and TRBJ2-1, with 8 bases lining up with TRBD2. Germline loops: CDR1 SGHRS, CDR2 YFSETQ. V was pared by 2 bases and J by 2 bases, with 3 bases of the junction left unmatched. This CDR3 region has 15 residues. CDR3 sequence reads: CASSFGGGPYNEQFF. DNA for the CDR3: TGCGCCAGCAGCTTCGGCGGGGGGCCCTACAATGAGCAGTTCTTC.